Sequencing of this T cell receptor (beta chain) was carried out in a study of identifying expanded T cells in peripheral blood. Study-wide points: Clone count variance between roughly 2-week samples rose with total template count. Differentially abundant clones: 0.95 to 1.5 between replicates, around 16 at two to three weeks, less than 20 at four.

Profiled with immunoSEQ multiplex PCR; TCRdb holds only in-frame clones, not every one. In the table there are 90,000 or so clones, more than 75% of which are singletons. To note about this clone: The antigen is unknown.

Germline-derived CDR1 and CDR2 are LGHNA and YSLEER. The V and J ends lost 8 bases and 1 base respectively, with 17 bases between them. This CDR3 has 15 residues. Sequencing was done on a sample of blood. The TCR originated in a person aged 18 to 70 in good health. The chain joins TRBV4-3 to TRBJ1-1; no clear D. CDR3 protein: CASRGQIMGNTEAFF. CDR3 bases: TGCGCCAGCCGCGGCCAGATAATGGGGAACACTGAAGCTTTCTTT.